This entry describes one T cell receptor (beta chain). Its antigen remains unidentified. As every portion of the isolated RNA was reverse transcribed, the sequencing read expressed TCRB transcripts. Generated by immunoSEQ multiplex PCR, the TCRdb table keeps only in-frame clones and is missing some. The repertoire holds roughly 730,000 clones, with around an eighth as singletons. The sample comes from a study of beta chain features in type 1 diabetes. Study-level background: Examination of sorted cells across all samples involved around 100,000,000 cells. General observations from the study: Moderate yet significant TCRB CDR3 shortening was seen in Type 1 diabetes patients in all four CD4+ subsets. Junctions at VDJ sites from type 1 diabetes patients had fewer insertions and more deletions.

V lost 4 bases, J lost 4 bases, and 16 bases lay in between. CDR1 and CDR2 from the germline V gene are PRHDT and FYEKMQ (reference sequence). CDR3 length: 15 amino acids. The TCR originated in a man between 18 and 29 years old with type 1 diabetes. The sequenced material came from naive CD4+ T cells from blood. The chain employs TRBV13 and TRBJ1-2; D is unclear. CDR3 amino acids: CASSSWEEGGYGYTF. The CDR3 region has the DNA TGTGCCAGCAGCTCCTGGGAGGAGGGCGGCTATGGCTACACCTTC. The full variable domain, completed using reference TRBV13 and TRBJ1-2, is AAGVIQSPRHLIKEKRETATLKCYPIPRHDTVYWYQQGPGQDPQFLISFYEKMQSDKGSIPDRFSAQQFSDYHSELNMSSLELGDSALYFCASSSWEEGGYGYTFGSGTRLTVV.